This T cell receptor (beta chain) was found in a study of blood T cells in healthy people across ages. Study results and limitations: A strong correlation between TCR beta diversity and naive T cell percentage was seen. Nothing was known about donor CMV status, and this possibly confounded expanded clonotype changes.

For the second PCR, which ran for about 7 to 11 cycles, a sample-barcoded 5' primer and a J-beta primer mix were used. TCRdb redid the calling of the 5' RACE reads with MiXCR, one entry per CDR3 protein. Of about 680,000 distinct CDR3 sequences in the sample, 45% to 50% were seen once. The CDR3 contains 16 residues. CDR1 and CDR2 (germline): MGHDK, SYGVNS. The ends were cut back, 2 bases at V and 3 bases at J, with 14 bases in the middle. The table lists this clonotype with many counts. Its antigen is not identified. The source is a woman aged 55-69 years in good health. Specimen: blood. The chain carries TRBV25-1 and TRBJ1-5; a weak D match, TRBD1 (5 bases). The CDR3 protein is CASSERGGGNNQPQHF. The CDR3 DNA is TGTGCCAGCAGTGAAAGGGGCGGGGGGAACAATCAGCCCCAGCATTTT. Together with reference TRBV25-1 and TRBJ1-5, the CDR3 gives the full variable domain: EADIYQTPRYLVIGTGKKITLECSQTMGHDKMYWYQQDPGMELHLIHYSYGVNSTEKGDLSSESTVSRIRTEHFPLTLESARPSHTSQYLCASSERGGGNNQPQHFGDGTRLSIL.